The source of this TCR beta chain is a study of blood T cell repertoires in COVID-19. For the study at large: The study drew acute and convalescent COVID-19 samples from the United States, Italy and Spain. The cDNA or gDNA used as material had been derived from T cells, B-cell-depleted T cells, or PBMCs.

Germline V gene lookup returns CDR1 LGHDT and CDR2 YNNKEL (reference sequence). CDR3 size: 16 residues. V gave up 6 bases and J gave up 10 bases, with 22 bases separating them. As handled by the study authors: Using reference gene primer amplification, nucleated cell counts were estimated. Profiled with immunoSEQ multiplex PCR; TCRdb holds only in-frame clones, not every one. Clonal size and the V and J genes are those of that table, whereas D and trimming came from the DNA. The sample lists about 74,000 clones, roughly 78% occurring once. Sample: peripheral blood. This rearrangement joins TRBV3-1 (or the pseudogene TRBV3-2) to TRBJ1-6; unclear D gene. The TCR comes from a human donor in a cohort sampled during active COVID-19. CDR3 loop: CASSLGPTQRRSPLHF. Here the CDR3 DNA reads TGTGCCAGCAGTCTCGGTCCCACCCAACGGAGGTCACCCCTCCACTTT.